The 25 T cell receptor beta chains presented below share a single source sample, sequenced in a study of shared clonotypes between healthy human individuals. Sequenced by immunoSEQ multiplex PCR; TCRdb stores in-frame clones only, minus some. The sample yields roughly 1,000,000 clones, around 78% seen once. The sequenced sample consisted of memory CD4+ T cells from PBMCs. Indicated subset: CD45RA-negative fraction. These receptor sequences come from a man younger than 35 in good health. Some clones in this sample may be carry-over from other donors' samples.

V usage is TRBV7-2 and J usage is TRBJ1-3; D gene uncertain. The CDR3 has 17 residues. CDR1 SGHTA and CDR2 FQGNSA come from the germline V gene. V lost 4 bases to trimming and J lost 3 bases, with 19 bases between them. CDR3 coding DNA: TGTGCCAGCAGCTACGCTCCCCCCTTTGGGTTTGGAAACACCATATATTTT. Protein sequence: CASSYAPPFGFGNTIYF.

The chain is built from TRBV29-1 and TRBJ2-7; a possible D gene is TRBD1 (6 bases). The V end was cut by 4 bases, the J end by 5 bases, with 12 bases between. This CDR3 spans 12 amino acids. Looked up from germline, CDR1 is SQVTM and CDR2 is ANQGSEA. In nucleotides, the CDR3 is TGCAGCGTTGCACAGGGCTTCGACGAGCAGTACTTC. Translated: CSVAQGFDEQYF.

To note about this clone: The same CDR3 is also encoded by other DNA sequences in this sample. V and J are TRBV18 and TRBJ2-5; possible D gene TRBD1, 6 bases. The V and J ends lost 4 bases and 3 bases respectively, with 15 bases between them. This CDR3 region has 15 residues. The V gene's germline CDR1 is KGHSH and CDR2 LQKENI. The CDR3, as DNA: TGTGCCAGCTCACGATCCGGCAGGGGAGAAGAGACCCAGTACTTC. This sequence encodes CASSRSGRGEETQYF.

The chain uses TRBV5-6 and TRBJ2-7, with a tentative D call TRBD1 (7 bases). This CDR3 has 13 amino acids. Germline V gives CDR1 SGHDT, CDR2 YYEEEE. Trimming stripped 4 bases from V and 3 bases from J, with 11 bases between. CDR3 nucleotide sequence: TGTGCCAGCAGCCCAGGGGGGATCTACGAGCAGTACTTC. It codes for CASSPGGIYEQYF. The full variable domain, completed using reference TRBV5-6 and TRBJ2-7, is DAGVTQSPTHLIKTRGQQVTLRCSPKSGHDTVSWYQQALGQGPQFIFQYYEEEERQRGNFPDRFSGHQFPNYSSELNVNALLLGDSALYLCASSPGGIYEQYFGPGTRLTVT.

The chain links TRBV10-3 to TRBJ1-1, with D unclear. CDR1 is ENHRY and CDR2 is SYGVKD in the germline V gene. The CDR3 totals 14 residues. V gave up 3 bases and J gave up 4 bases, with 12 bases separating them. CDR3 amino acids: CAISDTVWSTEAFF. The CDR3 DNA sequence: TGTGCCATCAGTGATACCGTCTGGAGCACTGAAGCTTTCTTT.

The CDR3 DNA follows: TGCGCCAGCAGCCCCCCCGGGACAGGCCCTAGCCCCTACGAGCAGTACTTC. Translated, it gives CASSPPGTGPSPYEQYF. The rearrangement joins TRBV5-1 to TRBJ2-7; 8 bases map to TRBD1. Trimming cost V 4 bases and J 2 bases; bases outside gene matches: 14. This CDR3 is built from 17 residues. Per germline, CDR1 SGHRS and CDR2 YFSETQ.

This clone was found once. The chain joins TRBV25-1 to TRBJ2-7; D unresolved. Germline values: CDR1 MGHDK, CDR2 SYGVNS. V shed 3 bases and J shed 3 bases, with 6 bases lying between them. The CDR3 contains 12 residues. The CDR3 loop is CASSDPHYEQYF. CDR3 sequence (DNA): TGTGCCAGCAGTGATCCCCACTACGAGCAGTACTTC.

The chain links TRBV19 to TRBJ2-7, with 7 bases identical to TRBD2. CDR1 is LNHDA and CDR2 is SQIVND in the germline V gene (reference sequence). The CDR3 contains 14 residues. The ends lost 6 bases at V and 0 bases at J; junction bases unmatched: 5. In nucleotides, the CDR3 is TGTGCCAGTAGAGCGGGGCCGAACTCCTACGAGCAGTACTTC. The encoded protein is CASRAGPNSYEQYF.

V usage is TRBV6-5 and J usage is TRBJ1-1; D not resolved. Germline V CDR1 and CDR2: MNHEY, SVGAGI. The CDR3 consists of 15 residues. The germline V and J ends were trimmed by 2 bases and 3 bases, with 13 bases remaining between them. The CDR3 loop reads CASSYGRESDTEAFF. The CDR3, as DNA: TGTGCCAGCAGTTACGGGCGGGAAAGCGACACTGAAGCTTTCTTT.

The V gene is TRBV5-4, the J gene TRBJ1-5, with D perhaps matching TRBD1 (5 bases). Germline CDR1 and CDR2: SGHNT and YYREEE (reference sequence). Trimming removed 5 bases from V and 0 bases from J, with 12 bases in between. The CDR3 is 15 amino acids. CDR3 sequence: CASSPGPNSNQPQHF. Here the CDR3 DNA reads TGTGCCAGCAGTCCGGGGCCTAATAGCAATCAGCCCCAGCATTTT.

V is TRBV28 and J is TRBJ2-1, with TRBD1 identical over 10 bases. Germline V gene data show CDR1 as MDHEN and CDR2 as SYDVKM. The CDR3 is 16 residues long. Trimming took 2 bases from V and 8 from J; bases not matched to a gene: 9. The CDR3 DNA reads TGTGCCAGCAGTTTACCTCGGGGACAGGGGAGGGATGAGCAGTTCTTC. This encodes CASSLPRGQGRDEQFF.

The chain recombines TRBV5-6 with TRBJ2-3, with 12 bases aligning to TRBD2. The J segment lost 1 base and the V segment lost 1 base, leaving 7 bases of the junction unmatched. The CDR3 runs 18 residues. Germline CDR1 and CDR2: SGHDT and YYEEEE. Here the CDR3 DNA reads TGTGCCAGCAGCTTGCTTCTAGCGGGAGGGGGCGGCACAGATACGCAGTATTTT. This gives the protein CASSLLLAGGGGTDTQYF.

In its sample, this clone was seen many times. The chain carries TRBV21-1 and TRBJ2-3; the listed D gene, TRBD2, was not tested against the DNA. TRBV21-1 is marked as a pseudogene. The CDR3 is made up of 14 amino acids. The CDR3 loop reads CASRGCGKADTQYF. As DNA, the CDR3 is TGTGCCAGCAGAGGTTGCGGGAAGGCAGATACGCAGTATTTT.

CDR3 protein: CSVAFGQGSSYEQYF. DNA for the CDR3: TGCAGCGTTGCATTCGGACAGGGAAGCTCCTACGAGCAGTACTTC. The chain recombines TRBV29-1 with TRBJ2-7; 8 nucleotides line up with TRBD1. Germline V gene data show CDR1 as SQVTM and CDR2 as ANQGSEA. J lost 0 bases, V lost 4 bases, and 8 bases had no gene match. The CDR3 is 15 residues long.

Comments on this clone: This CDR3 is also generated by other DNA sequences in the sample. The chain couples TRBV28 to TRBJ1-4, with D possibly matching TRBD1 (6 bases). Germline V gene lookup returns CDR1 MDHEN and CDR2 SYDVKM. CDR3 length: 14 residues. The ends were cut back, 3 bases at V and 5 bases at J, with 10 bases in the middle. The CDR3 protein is CASSLTGGNEKLFF. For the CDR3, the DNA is TGTGCCAGCAGTTTGACAGGCGGGAATGAAAAACTGTTTTTT. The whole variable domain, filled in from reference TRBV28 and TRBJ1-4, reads DVKVTQSSRYLVKRTGEKVFLECVQDMDHENMFWYRQDPGLGLRLIYFSYDVKMKEKGDIPEGYSVSREKKERFSLILESASTNQTSMYLCASSLTGGNEKLFFGSGTQLSVL.

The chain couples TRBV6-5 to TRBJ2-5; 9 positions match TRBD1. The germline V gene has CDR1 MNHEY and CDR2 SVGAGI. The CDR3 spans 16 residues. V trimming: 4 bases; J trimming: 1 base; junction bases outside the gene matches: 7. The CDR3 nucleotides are TGTGCCAGCAGTTTCAACCGGGACAGGGCCCAAGAGACCCAGTACTTC. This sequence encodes CASSFNRDRAQETQYF.

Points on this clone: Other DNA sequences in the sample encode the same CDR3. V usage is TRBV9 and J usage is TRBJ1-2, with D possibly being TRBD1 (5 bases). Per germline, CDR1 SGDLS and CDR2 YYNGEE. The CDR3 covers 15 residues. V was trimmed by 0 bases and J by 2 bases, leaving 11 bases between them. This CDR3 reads CASSVDQGRNYGYTF. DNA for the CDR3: TGTGCCAGCAGCGTAGATCAGGGTAGGAACTATGGCTACACCTTC.

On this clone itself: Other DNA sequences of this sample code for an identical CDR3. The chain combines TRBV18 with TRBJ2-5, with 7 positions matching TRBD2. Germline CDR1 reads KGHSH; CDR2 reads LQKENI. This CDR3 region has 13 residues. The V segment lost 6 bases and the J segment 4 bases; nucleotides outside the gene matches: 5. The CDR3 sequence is CASSPQRGETQYF. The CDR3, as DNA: TGTGCCAGCTCCCCCCAGCGGGGAGAGACCCAGTACTTC. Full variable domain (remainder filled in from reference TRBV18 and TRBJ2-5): NAGVMQNPRHLVRRRGQEARLRCSPMKGHSHVYWYRQLPEEGLKFMVYLQKENIIDESGMPKERFSAEFPKEGPSILRIQQVVRGDSAAYFCASSPQRGETQYFGPGTRLLVL.

The CDR3, as DNA: TGTGCCACCAGCACCGGGGACCGTTCCTATGGCTACACCTTC. Translating it yields CATSTGDRSYGYTF. The chain has TRBV15 and TRBJ1-2, with D tentatively TRBD1 (5 bases). Germline lookup yields CDR1 LNHNV and CDR2 YYDKDF (reference sequence). V lost 4 bases, J lost 4 bases, and 13 bases lay in between. The CDR3 is 14 residues long.

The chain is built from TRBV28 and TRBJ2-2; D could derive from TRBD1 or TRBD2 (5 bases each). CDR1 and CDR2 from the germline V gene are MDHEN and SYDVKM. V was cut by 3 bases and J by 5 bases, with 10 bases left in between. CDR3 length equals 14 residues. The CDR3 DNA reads TGTGCCAGCAGTTTGTCCGGGACGACCGGGGAGCTGTTTTTT. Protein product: CASSLSGTTGELFF.

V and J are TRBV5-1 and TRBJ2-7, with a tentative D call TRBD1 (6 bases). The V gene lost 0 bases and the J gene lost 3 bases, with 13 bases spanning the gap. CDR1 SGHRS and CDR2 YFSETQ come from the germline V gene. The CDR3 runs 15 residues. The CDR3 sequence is CASSLEGRGSYEQYF. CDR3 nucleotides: TGCGCCAGCAGCTTGGAGGGCAGGGGCAGCTACGAGCAGTACTTC.

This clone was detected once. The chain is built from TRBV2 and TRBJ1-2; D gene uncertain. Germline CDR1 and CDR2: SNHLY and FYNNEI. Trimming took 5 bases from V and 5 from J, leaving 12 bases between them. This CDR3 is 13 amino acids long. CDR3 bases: TGTGCCAGCAGTCCCCTGACTGAATATGGCTACACCTTC. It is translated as CASSPLTEYGYTF. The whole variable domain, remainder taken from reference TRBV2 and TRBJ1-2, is EPEVTQTPSHQVTQMGQEVILRCVPISNHLYFYWYRQILGQKVEFLVSFYNNEISEKSEIFDDQFSVERPDGSNFTLKIRSTKLEDSAMYFCASSPLTEYGYTFGSGTRLTVV.

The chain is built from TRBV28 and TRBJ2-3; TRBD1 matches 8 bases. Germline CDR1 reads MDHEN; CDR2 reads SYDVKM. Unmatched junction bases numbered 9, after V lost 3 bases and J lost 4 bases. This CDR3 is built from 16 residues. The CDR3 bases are TGTGCCAGCAGTTTGGGGTTCACAGGGGGAGCAGATACGCAGTATTTT. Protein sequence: CASSLGFTGGADTQYF.

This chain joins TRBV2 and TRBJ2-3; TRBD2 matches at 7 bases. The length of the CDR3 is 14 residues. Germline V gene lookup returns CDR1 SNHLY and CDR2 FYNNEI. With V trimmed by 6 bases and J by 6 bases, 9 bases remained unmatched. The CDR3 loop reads CASRSGGSVDTQYF. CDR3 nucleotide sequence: TGTGCCAGCAGGTCGGGCGGGAGTGTGGATACGCAGTATTTT.

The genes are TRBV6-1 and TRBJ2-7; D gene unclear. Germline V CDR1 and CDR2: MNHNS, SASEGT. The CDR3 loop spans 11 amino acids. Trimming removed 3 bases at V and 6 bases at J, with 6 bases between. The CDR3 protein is CASSDLSEQYF. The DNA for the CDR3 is TGTGCCAGCAGTGACCTCTCCGAGCAGTACTTC.